This T cell receptor (beta chain) was found in a study of metastatic and nonmetastatic thyroid tumors. Study information: Repertoire data that came from the blood and tumor or nodule tissue of malignant and benign thyroid patients were compared.

V lost 7 bases to trimming and J lost 2 bases; unmatched junction nucleotides: 10. Germline CDR1 reads SNHLY; CDR2 reads FYNNEI. This CDR3 has 15 residues. Original processing notes: Clinicopathological groups of papillary thyroid cancer showed CDR3 differences that were used to build a distant-metastasis classifier. With MiXCR, TCRdb reprocessed the PCR reads. TCRdb's processing, not the study's, gives the V and J calls here. This table holds 13,000 or so clones, 25% to 35% found once. Regarding the study as a whole: Reported TCR beta diversity, measured in blood and tumor, was significantly higher for malignant thyroid tumors than for benign nodules.

A remark on this clone: Its target is not known.

Each patient went into thyroid surgery without having received any treatment. Sequencing was done on a sample of tumor tissue. The clonotype originates from a female donor with papillary thyroid cancer or a benign thyroid nodule (not recorded which). Some clones in this sample may be carry-over from other donors' samples. The chain employs TRBV2 and TRBJ2-7; 8 bases match TRBD1. The CDR3 DNA follows: TGTGCCAGCATTTACCCTGGACAGGGCCCCTACGAGCAGTACTTC. It codes for CASIYPGQGPYEQYF.